This T cell receptor beta chain was documented in a study of blood T cell repertoires in COVID-19. CDR1 is MRHNA, CDR2 SNTAGT, per germline. The CDR3 length is 13 residues. J gave up 4 bases and V 4 bases, and 2 bases lay outside the gene matches. The data were produced by immunoSEQ multiplex PCR, yet TCRdb's version contains in-frame clones alone and is incomplete. This table holds fewer than 200,000 clones, around four fifths found once. The receptor was derived from a man aged 35 to 55 who had recovered from COVID-19. The chain couples TRBV6-4 to TRBJ1-2; TRBD1 matches 8 bases. The sample was peripheral blood. The CDR3 region is CASSADRGYGYTF. The CDR3 DNA is TGTGCCAGCAGTGCCGACAGGGGCTATGGCTACACCTTC.